This is a list of T cell receptor beta chains from one sample in a study of cytomegalovirus exposure and HLA in healthy donors. The data were produced by immunoSEQ multiplex PCR, yet TCRdb's version contains in-frame clones alone and is incomplete. The sample has about 110,000 clones, less than 80% seen once. Source material: PBMCs. The receptor source for this set is a woman aged 40 to 50 in good health and CMV-seronegative. CDR3s include the opening cysteine and the closing phenylalanine or tryptophan. The D gene is left open where the match is weak. Size values are once, few and many counts, or a class for expanded clones, and some rows have none.

abundance	d_gene	v_gene	j_gene	CDR3nt	CDR3aa
.	TRBD2	TRBV6-6	TRBJ2-1	TGTGCCAGCAGATTTAGCGGGGGGGCCTACAATGAGCAGTTCTTC	CASRFSGGAYNEQFF
.	.	TRBV29-1	TRBJ2-3	TGCAGCGCGGGGCGAGGTGGGGGAGGTGCAGATACGCAGTATTTT	CSAGRGGGGADTQYF
few	TRBD2	TRBV6-5	TRBJ2-7	TGTGCCAGCAAGTCCAGGACTAGTACTTACGAGCAGTACTTC	CASKSRTSTYEQYF
.	.	TRBV29-1	TRBJ1-4	TGCAGCATACAAGCCGGGGGTAATGAAAAACTGTTTTTT	CSIQAGGNEKLFF
.	.	TRBV5-4	TRBJ1-1	TGTGCCAGCAGCCTCAGGGTGAACACTGAAGCTTCCTTT	CASSLRVNTEASF
.	.	TRBV5-1	TRBJ2-1	TGCGCCAGCAGCTTGGCACGGGGGGCGGGCGATGAGCAGTTCTTC	CASSLARGAGDEQFF
.	.	TRBV25-1	TRBJ2-1	TGTGCCAGCAGTGAGGCGGGGGCTTACAATGAGCAGTTCTTC	CASSEAGAYNEQFF
.	.	TRBV28	TRBJ1-2	TGTGCCAGCCGAACGAACAGGGACCCCTATGGCTACACCTTC	CASRTNRDPYGYTF
once	TRBD1	TRBV5-6	TRBJ2-7	TGTGCCAGCAGCTTGCTGGACAGGGCCTACGAGCAGTACTTC	CASSLLDRAYEQYF
few	TRBD2	TRBV5-4	TRBJ2-1	TGTGCCAGCAGCTTGGGGGTTAGCGGGAGTCCCGACAATGAGCAGTTCTTC	CASSLGVSGSPDNEQFF
.	.	TRBV5-5	TRBJ2-7	TGTGCCAGCAGCTTTGGGAGACTAGACTACGAGCAGTACTTC	CASSFGRLDYEQYF
.	.	TRBV7-2	TRBJ2-4	TGTGCCAGCAGCGTACAGGGAACAGACATTCAGTACTTC	CASSVQGTDIQYF
.	.	TRBV4-2	TRBJ2-1	TGTGCCAGCAGCCAAGTGGGGGAGGGGGGGGATGAGCAGTTCTTC	CASSQVGEGGDEQFF
.	.	TRBV19	TRBJ1-5	TGTGCCAGTAGTAACCACTACCTCGGGGAGGGTAGGGCAGGTGGCAATCAGCCCCAGCATTTT	CASSNHYLGEGRAGGNQPQHF
.	TRBD1	TRBV28	TRBJ1-2	TGTGCCAGCAGTTCCAGGACAGGGGTCGGGTATGGCTACACCTTC	CASSSRTGVGYGYTF
.	.	TRBV19	TRBJ2-7	TGTGCCAGTAGTAGCCGCACAGGGTGGAGGTACGAGCAGTACTTC	CASSSRTGWRYEQYF
.	.	TRBV5-4	TRBJ1-1	TGTGCCAGCAGCTTGGGGTGGGCCGGGATGGGCACTGAAGCTTTCTTT	CASSLGWAGMGTEAFF
.	.	TRBV10-3	TRBJ2-6	TGTGCCATCAGCGACAGTACCTCTGGGGCCAACGTCCTGACTTTC	CAISDSTSGANVLTF
.	TRBD2	TRBV7-6	TRBJ2-7	TGTGCCAGCAGCTTAGAGGGACTAGCGGGAGTTGAGCAGTACTTC	CASSLEGLAGVEQYF
.	TRBD1	TRBV28	TRBJ2-3	TGTGCCAGCAGTTTATCATCTGGGACAGCCAAAAAGCAGTATTTT	CASSLSSGTAKKQYF
.	.	TRBV19	TRBJ2-7	TGTGCCAGTAGTTCGTCCTACGAGCAGTACTTC	CASSSSYEQYF
.	.	TRBV18	TRBJ1-1	TGTGCCAGCTCAACAGCACAGGGTTATAACACTGAAGCTTTCTTT	CASSTAQGYNTEAFF
.	.	TRBV15	TRBJ2-7	TGTGCCACCAGCAGGATGGCCGGGGTCGACGAGCAGTACTTC	CATSRMAGVDEQYF
.	.	TRBV5-1	TRBJ1-1	TGCGCCAGCAGCTTGGACCTGGACCAGGGGAAGGCTGAAGCTTTCTTT	CASSLDLDQGKAEAFF
few	TRBD2	TRBV29-1	TRBJ2-5	TGCAGCGTTGAAGGACTAGCGGGGATCCAAGAGACCCAGTACTTC	CSVEGLAGIQETQYF